Following are 4 T cell receptor beta chains from one sample sequenced in a study of CD8 T cells in ankylosing spondylitis. One entry per CDR3 protein, called by TCRdb with MiXCR from the 5' RACE reads. The data show around 340,000 distinct CDR3 sequences, 20% seen once. Sequencing was carried out using blood, either unsorted or a sorted T cell fraction (not recorded which). The receptor set was obtained from a male donor with ankylosing spondylitis or in good health (not recorded which).

V usage is TRBV11-3 and J usage is TRBJ2-1; 13 bases are a match to TRBD2. Losses at the gene ends were 6 bases for V and 4 bases for J; bases not matched to a gene: 6. The CDR3 has 16 residues. Germline lookup yields CDR1 SGHNT and CDR2 YENEEA. CDR3 bases: TGTGCCAGCAGTCACGTACTAGCGGGGGGGTACAATGAGCAGTTCTTC. Amino acids: CASSHVLAGGYNEQFF. Full variable domain (rest looked up from reference TRBV11-3 and TRBJ2-1): EAGVVQSPRYKIIEKKQPVAFWCNPISGHNTLYWYLQNLGQGPELLIRYENEEAVDDSQLPKDRFSAERLKGVDSTLKIQPAELGDSAVYLCASSHVLAGGYNEQFFGPGTRLTVL.

The V call is TRBV10-3, the J call TRBJ2-7; TRBD1 aligns across 7 bases. This CDR3 spans 18 amino acids. CDR1 and CDR2 (germline): ENHRY, SYGVKD. The V gene end was trimmed by 0 bases and the J gene end by 0 bases; junction bases not matched to a gene: 11. CDR3 coding DNA: TGTGCCATCAGTGAGTCGAGGGGGTTCGGGACAGACTCCTACGAGCAGTACTTC. Translated: CAISESRGFGTDSYEQYF.

The sample holds a few counts of this clonotype. The V gene is TRBV9, the J gene TRBJ2-3; 10 nucleotides agree with TRBD2. Germline V lookup: CDR1 SGDLS, CDR2 YYNGEE. V shed 0 bases, J shed 0 bases, and the junction held 7 bases outside the gene matches. The CDR3 consists of 18 residues. The CDR3 bases are TGTGCCAGCAGCGTAGTCAGCGGGGGGGACTCTAGCACAGATACGCAGTATTTT. This encodes CASSVVSGGDSSTDTQYF. The variable domain in full, with the rest retrieved from reference TRBV9 and TRBJ2-3, is DSGVTQTPKHLITATGQRVTLRCSPRSGDLSVYWYQQSLDQGLQFLIQYYNGEERAKGNILERFSAQQFPDLHSELNLSSLELGDSALYFCASSVVSGGDSSTDTQYFGPGTRLTVL.

The genes are TRBV29-1 and TRBJ1-1; D not resolved. The CDR3 runs to 14 residues. Germline-derived CDR1 and CDR2 are SQVTM and ANQGSEA. V gave up 1 base and J gave up 1 base, with 10 bases separating them. The CDR3 coding sequence is TGCAGCGTTGAAGGACGGCCGTCGAACACTGAAGCTTTCTTT. Protein sequence: CSVEGRPSNTEAFF.